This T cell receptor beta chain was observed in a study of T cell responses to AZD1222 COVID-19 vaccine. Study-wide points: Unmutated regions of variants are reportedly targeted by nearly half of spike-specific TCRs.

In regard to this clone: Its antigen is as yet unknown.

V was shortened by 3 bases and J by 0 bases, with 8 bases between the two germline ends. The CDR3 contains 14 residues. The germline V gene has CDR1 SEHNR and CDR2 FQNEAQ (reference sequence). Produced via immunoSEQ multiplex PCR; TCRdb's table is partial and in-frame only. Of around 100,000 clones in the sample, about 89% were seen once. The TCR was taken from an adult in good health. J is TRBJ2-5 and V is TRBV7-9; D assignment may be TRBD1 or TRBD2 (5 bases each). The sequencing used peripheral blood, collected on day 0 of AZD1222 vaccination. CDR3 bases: TGTGCCAGCAGCTTGGGACGGAACCAAGAGACCCAGTACTTC. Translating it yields CASSLGRNQETQYF. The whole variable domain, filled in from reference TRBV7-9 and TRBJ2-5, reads DTGVSQNPRHKITKRGQNVTFRCDPISEHNRLYWYRQTLGQGPEFLTYFQNEAQLEKSRLLSDRFSAERPKGSFSTLEIQRTEQGDSAMYLCASSLGRNQETQYFGPGTRLLVL.